This T cell receptor (beta chain) was identified during a study of blood T cell repertoires in COVID-19. This clone appeared a single time. How the authors handled the data: Reference gene primer amplification yielded estimated nucleated cell counts. Only in-frame clones appear in the TCRdb table, and some are missing; sequencing was by immunoSEQ multiplex PCR. From that table come the V and J calls and clone size; the DNA was used to work out D and trimming. This repertoire shows 150,000 or so clones, around 87% found once; its top ten account for around an eighth. This CDR3 has 15 amino acids. The V gene's germline CDR1 is SGDLS and CDR2 YYNGEE. V lost 3 bases, J lost 6 bases, and 8 bases stayed unmatched.

This clonotype was sampled from a man between 18 and 35 years old with COVID-19, enrolled during active disease. The chain couples TRBV9 to TRBJ2-3, with 9 bases lining up with TRBD2. The sequencing sample was made of peripheral blood. This CDR3 is CASSARAGGPDTQYF. The CDR3 region has the DNA TGTGCCAGCAGCGCCCGAGCGGGAGGCCCCGATACGCAGTATTTT.